This record concerns one T cell receptor (beta chain) sequence. In germline, CDR1 is SNHLY, CDR2 FYNNEI. This CDR3 has 14 amino acids. V was pared by 3 bases and J by 4 bases, with 6 bases of the junction left unmatched. The entry originates in a study of CD8+CD57+ T cells in acquired aplastic anemia. For sequencing, patients were chosen who had shown expansion of CD8+CD57+ cells by flow cytometry. The TCR beta profiling, which covered VDJ combination and CDR3 sequence, was carried out using genomic DNA as the template. TCRdb re-called the reads through MiXCR, storing one row per CDR3 protein. Among hundreds of thousands of distinct CDR3 sequences listed, 70% to 85% were seen once.

The receptor's source is a human donor with aplastic anemia. This chain links TRBV2 with TRBJ2-7; 7 nucleotides line up with TRBD1. Material: sorted CD4+, CD8+, or CD8+CD57+ T cells (not recorded which) from PBMCs. CDR3 sequence (DNA): TGTGCCAGCAGTGATGTTGGGACAGAATACGAGCAGTACTTC. As protein: CASSDVGTEYEQYF. Variable domain in full (rest from reference TRBV2 and TRBJ2-7): EPEVTQTPSHQVTQMGQEVILRCVPISNHLYFYWYRQILGQKVEFLVSFYNNEISEKSEIFDDQFSVERPDGSNFTLKIRSTKLEDSAMYFCASSDVGTEYEQYFGPGTRLTVT.